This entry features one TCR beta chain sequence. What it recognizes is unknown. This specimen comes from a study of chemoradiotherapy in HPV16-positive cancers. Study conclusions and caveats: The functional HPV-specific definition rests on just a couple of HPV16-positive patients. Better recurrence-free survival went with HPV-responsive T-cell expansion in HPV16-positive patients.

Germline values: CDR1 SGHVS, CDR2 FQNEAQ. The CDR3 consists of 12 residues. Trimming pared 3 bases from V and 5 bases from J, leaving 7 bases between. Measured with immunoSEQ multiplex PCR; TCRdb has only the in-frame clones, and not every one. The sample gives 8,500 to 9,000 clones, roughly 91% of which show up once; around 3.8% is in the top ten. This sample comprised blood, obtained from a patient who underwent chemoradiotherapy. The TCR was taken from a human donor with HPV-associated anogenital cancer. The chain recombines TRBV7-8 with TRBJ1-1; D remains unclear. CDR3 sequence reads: CASSLDGTEAFF. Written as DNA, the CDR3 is TGTGCCAGCAGCTTGGACGGTACTGAAGCTTTCTTT.